The present T cell receptor (beta chain) was sequenced within a study of regulatory T cells in long-lasting Graves disease. Study-wide results and caveats: Accuracy was possibly reduced by small sample size. Persistent Graves' patients showed a TCR diversity that was lower than that of newly diagnosed ones.

With 5 bases removed from V and 4 bases from J, the gap between germline ends came to 14 bases. The CDR3 totals 15 residues. The V gene's germline CDR1 is SGHTA and CDR2 FQGNSA. Regarding time point: persistent/refractory GD, antithyroid drugs over 5 years with positive TRAb. Researchers made the TCR library from RNA that was extracted from PBMCs. An endocrinology department in Xi'an, China, recruited the patients. As to this clonotype: Its antigen is not known.

Library construction for TCR beta used iRepertoire HTBI primers and Arm-PCR of CDR3 regions. TCRdb re-derived calls from the multiplex PCR reads in MiXCR, one entry per CDR3 protein. The data contain a few hundred thousand distinct CDR3 sequences, around 23% of them singletons. Sequences were derived from peripheral blood mononuclear cells (PBMCs), sampled when the disease was refractory, from a patient treated with antithyroid drugs. The clonotype comes from a female donor with Graves disease. The chain joins TRBV7-2 to TRBJ2-2; perhaps TRBD2 as D (6 bases). CDR3: CASSASIAVTGELFF. The DNA of the CDR3 is TGTGCCAGCAGCGCTAGTATAGCGGTCACCGGGGAGCTGTTTTTT.